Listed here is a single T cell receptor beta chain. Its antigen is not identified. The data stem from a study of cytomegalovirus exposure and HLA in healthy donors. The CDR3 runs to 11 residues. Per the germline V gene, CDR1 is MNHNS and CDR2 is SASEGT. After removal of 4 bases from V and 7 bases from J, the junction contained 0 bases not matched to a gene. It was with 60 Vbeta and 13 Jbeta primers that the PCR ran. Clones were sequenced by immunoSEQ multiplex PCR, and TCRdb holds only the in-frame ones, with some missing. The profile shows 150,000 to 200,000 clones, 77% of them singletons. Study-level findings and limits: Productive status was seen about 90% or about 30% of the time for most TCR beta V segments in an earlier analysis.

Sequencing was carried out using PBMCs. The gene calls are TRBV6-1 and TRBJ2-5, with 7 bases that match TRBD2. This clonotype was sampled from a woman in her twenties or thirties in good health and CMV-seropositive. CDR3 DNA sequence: TGTGCCAGCAGTGGGGGGGGGACCCAGTACTTC. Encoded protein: CASSGGGTQYF.